The 2 T cell receptor beta chains presented below share a single source sample, sequenced in a study of cytomegalovirus exposure and HLA in healthy donors. Both 60 Vbeta primers and 13 Jbeta primers went into the PCR. Libraries were prepared by immunoSEQ multiplex PCR; TCRdb keeps only in-frame clonotypes and omits some of them. Of fewer than 200,000 clones in the sample, 80% were seen once. The sample consisted of PBMCs. These receptors all come from a woman aged 45-65 years in good health and CMV-seronegative.

Worth noting for this clone: The junction departs from the called germline gene at one end, perhaps through a read error. The V gene is TRBV7-7, the J gene TRBJ2-6; D remains ambiguous. CDR1 is SSHAT, CDR2 FNYEAQ, per germline (reference sequence). The CDR3 is 16 residues long. This CDR3 reads CASSLGSGSGANVLTF. DNA of the CDR3: TGTGCTAGCAGCTTAGGTTCGGGCTCTGGGGCCAACGTCCTGACTTTC. Complete variable domain (other parts from reference TRBV7-7 and TRBJ2-6): GAGVSQSPRYKVTKRGQDVTLRCDPISSHATLYWYQQALGQGPEFLTYFNYEAQPDKSGLPSDRFSAERPEGSISTLTIQRTEQRDSAMYRCASSLGSGSGANVLTFGAGSRLTVL.

The J gene is TRBJ2-7, the V gene TRBV11-2; a weak D match, TRBD1 (5 bases). This CDR3 is built from 13 residues. V was trimmed by 1 base and J by 7 bases, leaving 11 bases between them. Germline values: CDR1 SGHAT, CDR2 FQNNGV. CDR3 residues: CASSLVKGVEQYF. The CDR3, as DNA: TGTGCCAGCAGCTTAGTTAAAGGGGTAGAGCAGTACTTC.